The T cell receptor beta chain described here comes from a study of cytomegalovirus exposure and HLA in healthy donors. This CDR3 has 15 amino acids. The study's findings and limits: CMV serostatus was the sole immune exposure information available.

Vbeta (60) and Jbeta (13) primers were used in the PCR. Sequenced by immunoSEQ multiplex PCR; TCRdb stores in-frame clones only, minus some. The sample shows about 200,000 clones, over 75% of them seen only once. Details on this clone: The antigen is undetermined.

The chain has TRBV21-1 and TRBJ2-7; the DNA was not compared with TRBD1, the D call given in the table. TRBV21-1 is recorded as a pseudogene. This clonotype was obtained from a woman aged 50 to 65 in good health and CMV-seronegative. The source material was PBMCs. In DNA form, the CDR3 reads TGTGCCAGCAGCCTAAGGGGGACAGAGTCCTACGAGCAGTACTTC. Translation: CASSLRGTESYEQYF.